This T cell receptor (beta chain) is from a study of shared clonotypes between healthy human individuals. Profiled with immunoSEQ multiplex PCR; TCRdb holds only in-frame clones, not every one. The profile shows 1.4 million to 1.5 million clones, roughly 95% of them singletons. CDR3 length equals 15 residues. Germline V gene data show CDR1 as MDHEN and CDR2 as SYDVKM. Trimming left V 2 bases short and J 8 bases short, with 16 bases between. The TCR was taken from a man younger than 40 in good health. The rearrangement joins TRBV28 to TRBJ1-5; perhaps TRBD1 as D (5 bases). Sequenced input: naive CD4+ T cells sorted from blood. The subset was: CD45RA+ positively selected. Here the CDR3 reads CASSLGRRGREPQHF. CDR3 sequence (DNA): TGTGCCAGCAGTTTAGGTCGCCGGGGACGAGAGCCCCAGCATTTT.